What follows is one TCR beta chain and its context. This sample was taken from a study of blood T cell repertoires in COVID-19. Adults between about 18 and 95 years of age took part from approximately 24 US areas. The method was immunoSEQ multiplex PCR; TCRdb's version includes in-frame clones alone and lacks a portion of them. The sample carries a few hundred thousand clones, about 87% recorded once. The CDR3 loop spans 13 amino acids. V lost 4 bases to trimming and J lost 3 bases, with 10 bases between them. The germline CDR1 and CDR2 sequences are SGDLS and YYNGEE. The sequence derives from a woman between 45 and 65 years old who had recovered from COVID-19. V gene TRBV9 combines with J gene TRBJ1-2; TRBD1 is a possible D gene (5 bases). The sequenced sample was PBMCs or T cells enriched from blood (not recorded which). The DNA for the CDR3 is TGTGCCAGCAGCCCCGGAGGGGACTATGGCTACACCTTC. Translation: CASSPGGDYGYTF.